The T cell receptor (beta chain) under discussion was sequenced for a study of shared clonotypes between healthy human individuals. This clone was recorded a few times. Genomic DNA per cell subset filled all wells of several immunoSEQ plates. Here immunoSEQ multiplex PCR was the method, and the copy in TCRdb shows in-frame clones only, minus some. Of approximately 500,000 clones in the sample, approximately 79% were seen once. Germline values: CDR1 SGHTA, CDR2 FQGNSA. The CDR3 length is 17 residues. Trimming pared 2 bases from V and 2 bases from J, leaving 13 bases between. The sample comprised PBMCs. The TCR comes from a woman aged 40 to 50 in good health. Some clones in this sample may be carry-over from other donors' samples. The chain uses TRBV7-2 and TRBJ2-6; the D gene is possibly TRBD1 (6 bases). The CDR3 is CASSLRAGDAGANVLTF. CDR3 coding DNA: TGTGCCAGCAGCTTAAGGGCAGGGGACGCTGGGGCCAACGTCCTGACTTTC.